This TCR beta chain was identified during a study of OX40 agonist ivuxolimab in advanced cancers. Across the whole study: Prior checkpoint blockade (anti-PD-1, anti-PD-L1 or anti-CTLA-4) was permitted; 35% to 50% had it. Findings and caveats of the study: At 0.1-3.0 mg/kg, partial responders had clonal expansion among the lowest observed. The specificity for antigen of the expanded peripheral T cells was not determined.

Patients had blood sampled at baseline and again on cycle 4 day 1 and cycle 7 day 1. In the case of this clone: Its antigen remains unidentified.

The CDR3 contains 13 residues. Germline CDR1 SGHVS, CDR2 FQNEAQ. V dropped 6 bases and J dropped 3; count of bases not matched to a gene: 3. The protocol was immunoSEQ multiplex PCR, while the TCRdb copy is restricted to in-frame clones and leaves out a portion. This table has about 69,000 clones, 90% appearing once. The sequencing used CD4+ or CD8+ T cells sorted from blood, collected in a trial of the OX40 agonist ivuxolimab. The sequence was collected from an adult with an advanced solid tumor such as melanoma, head and neck, liver or kidney cancer. The V gene is TRBV7-8, the J gene TRBJ1-1; 8 nucleotides match TRBD1. The CDR3 loop reads CASRQTGDTEAFF. The CDR3 DNA is TGTGCCAGCAGACAGACAGGGGACACTGAAGCTTTCTTT.